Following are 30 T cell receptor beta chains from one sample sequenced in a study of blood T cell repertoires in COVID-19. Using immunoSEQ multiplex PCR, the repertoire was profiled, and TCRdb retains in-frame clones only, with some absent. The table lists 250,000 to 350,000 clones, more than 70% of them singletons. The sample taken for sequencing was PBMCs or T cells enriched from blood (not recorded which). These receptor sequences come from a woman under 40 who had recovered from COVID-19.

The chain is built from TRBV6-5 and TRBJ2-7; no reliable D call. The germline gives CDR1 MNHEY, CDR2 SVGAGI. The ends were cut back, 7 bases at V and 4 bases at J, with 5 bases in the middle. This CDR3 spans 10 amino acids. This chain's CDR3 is CASNSYEQYF. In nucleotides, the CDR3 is TGTGCCAGCAATAGTTACGAGCAGTACTTC.

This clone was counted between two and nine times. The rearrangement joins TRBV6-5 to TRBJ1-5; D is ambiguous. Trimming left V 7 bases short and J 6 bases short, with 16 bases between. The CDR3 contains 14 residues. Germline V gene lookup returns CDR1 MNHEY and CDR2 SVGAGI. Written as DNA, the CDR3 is TGTGCCAGCACCGGCCCTGGCGGAGGTCAGCCCCAGCATTTT. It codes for CASTGPGGGQPQHF.

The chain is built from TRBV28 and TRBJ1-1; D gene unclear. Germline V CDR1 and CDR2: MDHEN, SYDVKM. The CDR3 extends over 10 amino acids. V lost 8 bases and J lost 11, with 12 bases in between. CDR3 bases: TGTGCCAGCCGCGGCTCATCCGCTTTCTTT. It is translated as CASRGSSAFF.

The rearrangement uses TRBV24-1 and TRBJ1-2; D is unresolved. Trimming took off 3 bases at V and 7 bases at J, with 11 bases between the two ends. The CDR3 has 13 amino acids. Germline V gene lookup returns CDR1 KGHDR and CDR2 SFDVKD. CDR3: CATSDPAGSGYTF. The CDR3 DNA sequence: TGTGCCACCAGTGATCCCGCCGGGTCTGGCTACACCTTC.

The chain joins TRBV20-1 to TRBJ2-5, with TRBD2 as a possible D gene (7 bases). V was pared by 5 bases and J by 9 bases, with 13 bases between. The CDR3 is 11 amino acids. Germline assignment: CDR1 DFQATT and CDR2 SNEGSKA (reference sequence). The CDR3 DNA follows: TGCAGTGCTCCCAAGGGGGGGGCCCAGTACTTC. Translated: CSAPKGGAQYF.

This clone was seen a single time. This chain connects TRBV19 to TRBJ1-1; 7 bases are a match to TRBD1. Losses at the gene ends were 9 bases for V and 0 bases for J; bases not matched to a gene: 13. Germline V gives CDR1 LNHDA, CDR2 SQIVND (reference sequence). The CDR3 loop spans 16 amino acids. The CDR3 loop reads CASRPGQRVMNTEAFF. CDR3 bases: TGTGCCAGCCGACCGGGACAGAGAGTCATGAACACTGAAGCTTTCTTT.

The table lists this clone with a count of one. In DNA form, the CDR3 reads TGTGCCAGCAGCGCCGGGGGGCGGGGGCGCATCTATGAGCAGTTCTTC. Protein: CASSAGGRGRIYEQFF. V and J are TRBV9 and TRBJ2-1, with a tentative D call TRBD2 (7 bases). CDR3 length: 16 amino acids. The germline V gene encodes CDR1 SGDLS and CDR2 YYNGEE. V shed 3 bases and J shed 8 bases, with 21 bases lying between them.

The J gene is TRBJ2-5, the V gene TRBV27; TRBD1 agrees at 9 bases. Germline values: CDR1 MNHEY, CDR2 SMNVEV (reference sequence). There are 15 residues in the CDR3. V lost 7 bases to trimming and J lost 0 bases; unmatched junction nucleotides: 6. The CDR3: CASTRTGDYQETQYF. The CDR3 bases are TGTGCCAGCACCCGGACAGGGGATTACCAAGAGACCCAGTACTTC.

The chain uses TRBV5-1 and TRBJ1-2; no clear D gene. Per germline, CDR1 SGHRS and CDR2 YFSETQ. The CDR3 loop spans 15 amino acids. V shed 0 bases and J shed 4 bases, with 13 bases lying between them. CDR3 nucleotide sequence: TGCGCCAGCAGCTTGGCGGAAGCGGATCGCTATGGCTACACCTTC. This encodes CASSLAEADRYGYTF. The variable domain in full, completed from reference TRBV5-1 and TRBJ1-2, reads KAGVTQTPRYLIKTRGQQVTLSCSPISGHRSVSWYQQTPGQGLQFLFEYFSETQRNKGNFPGRFSGRQFSNSRSEMNVSTLELGDSALYLCASSLAEADRYGYTFGSGTRLTVV.

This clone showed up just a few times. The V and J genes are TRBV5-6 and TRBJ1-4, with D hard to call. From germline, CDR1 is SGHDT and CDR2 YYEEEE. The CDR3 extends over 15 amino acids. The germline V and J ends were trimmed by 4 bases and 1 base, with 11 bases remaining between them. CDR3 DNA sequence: TGTGCCAGCAGCATTGGGAGCAGAACTAATGAAAAACTGTTTTTT. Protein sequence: CASSIGSRTNEKLFF.

CDR3 region: CASSEPTGDPNTEAFF. CDR3 nucleotides: TGTGCCAGCAGTGAACCGACAGGGGACCCGAACACTGAAGCTTTCTTT. This sequence joins TRBV2 and TRBJ1-1; 8 nucleotides match TRBD1. The germline gives CDR1 SNHLY, CDR2 FYNNEI. V gave up 2 bases and J gave up 1 base; unmatched junction bases: 6. This CDR3 has 16 amino acids. Filled out from reference TRBV2 and TRBJ1-1, the complete variable domain reads EPEVTQTPSHQVTQMGQEVILRCVPISNHLYFYWYRQILGQKVEFLVSFYNNEISEKSEIFDDQFSVERPDGSNFTLKIRSTKLEDSAMYFCASSEPTGDPNTEAFFGQGTRLTVV.

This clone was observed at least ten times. CDR3 region: CASSLGRTYEQYF. In DNA form, the CDR3 reads TGTGCCAGCAGTTTAGGCAGAACCTACGAGCAGTACTTC. This chain uses TRBV28 with TRBJ2-7; no firm D call. CDR1 and CDR2 from the germline V gene are MDHEN and SYDVKM. The V end was cut by 2 bases, the J end by 2 bases, with 7 bases between. The CDR3 is 13 amino acids.

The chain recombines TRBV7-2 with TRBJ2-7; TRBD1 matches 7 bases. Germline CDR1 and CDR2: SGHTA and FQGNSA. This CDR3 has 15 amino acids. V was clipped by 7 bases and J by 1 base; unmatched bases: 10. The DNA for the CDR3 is TGTGCCAGCACCCGCCAAGGGGGCCCGTCCTACGAGCAGTACTTC. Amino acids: CASTRQGGPSYEQYF.

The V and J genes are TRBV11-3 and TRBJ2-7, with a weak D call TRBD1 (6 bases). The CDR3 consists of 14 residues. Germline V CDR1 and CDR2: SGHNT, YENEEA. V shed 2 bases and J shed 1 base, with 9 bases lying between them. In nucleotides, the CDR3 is TGTGCCAGCAGCTTATCTACAGGGTCCTACGAGCAGTACTTC. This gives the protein CASSLSTGSYEQYF.

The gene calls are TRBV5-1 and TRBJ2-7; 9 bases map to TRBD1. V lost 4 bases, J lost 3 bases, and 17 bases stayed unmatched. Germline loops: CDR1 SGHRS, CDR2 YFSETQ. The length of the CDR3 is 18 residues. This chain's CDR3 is CASSIPIGRQGVIYEQYF. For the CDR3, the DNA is TGCGCCAGCAGCATACCAATTGGCCGACAGGGGGTAATCTACGAGCAGTACTTC.

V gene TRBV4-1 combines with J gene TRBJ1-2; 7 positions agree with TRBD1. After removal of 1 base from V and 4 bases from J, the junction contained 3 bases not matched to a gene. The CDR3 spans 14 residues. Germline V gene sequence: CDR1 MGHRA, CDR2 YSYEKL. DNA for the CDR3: TGCGCCAGCAGCCAAGGGAACAGGGGCTATGGCTACACCTTC. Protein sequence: CASSQGNRGYGYTF.

CDR3 region: CAWSVGAGGLNTEAFF. Here the CDR3 DNA reads TGTGCCTGGAGTGTAGGGGCAGGGGGCTTGAACACTGAAGCTTTCTTT. The V call is TRBV30, the J call TRBJ1-1; 8 bases map to TRBD1. Looked up from germline, CDR1 is GTSNPN and CDR2 is SVGIG (reference sequence). V shed 0 bases, J shed 0 bases, and the junction held 6 bases outside the gene matches. The length of the CDR3 is 16 residues.

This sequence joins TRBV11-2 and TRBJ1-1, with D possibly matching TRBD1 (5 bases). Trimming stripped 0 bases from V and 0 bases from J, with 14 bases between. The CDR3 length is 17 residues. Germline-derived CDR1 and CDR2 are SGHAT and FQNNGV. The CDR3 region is CASSLDPGGFMNTEAFF. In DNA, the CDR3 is TGTGCCAGCAGCTTAGATCCGGGGGGGTTTATGAACACTGAAGCTTTCTTT.

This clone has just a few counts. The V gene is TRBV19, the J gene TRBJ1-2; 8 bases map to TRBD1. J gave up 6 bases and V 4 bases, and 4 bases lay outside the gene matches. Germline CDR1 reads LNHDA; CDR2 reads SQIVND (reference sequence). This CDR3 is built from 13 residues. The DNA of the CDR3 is TGTGCCAGTAGTACCGGACAGGGTAATGGCTACACCTTC. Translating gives CASSTGQGNGYTF.

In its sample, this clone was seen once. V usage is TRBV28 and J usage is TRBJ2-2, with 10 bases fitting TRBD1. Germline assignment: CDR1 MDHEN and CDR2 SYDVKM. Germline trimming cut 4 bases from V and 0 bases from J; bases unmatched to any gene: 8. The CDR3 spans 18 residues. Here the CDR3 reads CASSSPGQGPANTGELFF. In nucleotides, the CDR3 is TGTGCCAGCAGTTCGCCGGGACAGGGGCCCGCGAACACCGGGGAGCTGTTTTTT.

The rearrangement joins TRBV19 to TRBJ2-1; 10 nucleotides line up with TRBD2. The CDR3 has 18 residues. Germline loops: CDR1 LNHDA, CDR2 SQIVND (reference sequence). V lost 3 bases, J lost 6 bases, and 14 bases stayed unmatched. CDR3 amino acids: CASSMKVAGGLGSNEQFF. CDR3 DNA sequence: TGTGCCAGTAGTATGAAGGTAGCGGGGGGCCTAGGGAGCAATGAGCAGTTCTTC.

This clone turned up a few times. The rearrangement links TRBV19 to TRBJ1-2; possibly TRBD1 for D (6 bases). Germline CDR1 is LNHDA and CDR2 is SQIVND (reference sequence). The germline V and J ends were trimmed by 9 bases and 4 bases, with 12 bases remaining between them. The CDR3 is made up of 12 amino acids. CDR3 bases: TGTGCCAGCGGCGGCAGGGGCTATGGCTACACCTTC. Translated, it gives CASGGRGYGYTF. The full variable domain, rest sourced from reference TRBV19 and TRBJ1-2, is DGGITQSPKYLFRKEGQNVTLSCEQNLNHDAMYWYRQDPGQGLRLIYYSQIVNDFQKGDIAEGYSVSREKKESFPLTVTSAQKNPTAFYLCASGGRGYGYTFGSGTRLTVV.

CDR3 DNA sequence: TGTGCCAGCAGCTTAGATAGGCGGGACTCTGGAAACACCATATATTTT. Residues: CASSLDRRDSGNTIYF. The chain carries TRBV7-8 and TRBJ1-3; D uncertain. V lost 1 base to trimming and J lost 0 bases, with 10 bases between them. This CDR3 is 16 amino acids long. Germline V gives CDR1 SGHVS, CDR2 FQNEAQ.

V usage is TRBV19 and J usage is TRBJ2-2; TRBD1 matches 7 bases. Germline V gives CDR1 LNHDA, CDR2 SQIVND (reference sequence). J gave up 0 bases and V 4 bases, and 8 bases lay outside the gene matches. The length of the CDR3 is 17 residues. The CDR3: CASSTDTGDPNTGELFF. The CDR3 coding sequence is TGTGCCAGTAGTACCGATACAGGGGACCCGAACACCGGGGAGCTGTTTTTT.

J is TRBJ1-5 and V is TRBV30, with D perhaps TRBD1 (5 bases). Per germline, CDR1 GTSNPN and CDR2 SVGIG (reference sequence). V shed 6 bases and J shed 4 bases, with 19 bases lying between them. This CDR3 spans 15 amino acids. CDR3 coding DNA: TGTGCCTGTAGGGCGGGACCCGGGGGAAATCAGCCCCAGCATTTT. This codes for CACRAGPGGNQPQHF. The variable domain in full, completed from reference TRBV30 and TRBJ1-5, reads SQTIHQWPATLVQPVGSPLSLECTVEGTSNPNLYWYRQAAGRGLQLLFYSVGIGQISSEVPQNLSASRPQDRQFILSSKKLLLSDSGFYLCACRAGPGGNQPQHFGDGTRLSIL.

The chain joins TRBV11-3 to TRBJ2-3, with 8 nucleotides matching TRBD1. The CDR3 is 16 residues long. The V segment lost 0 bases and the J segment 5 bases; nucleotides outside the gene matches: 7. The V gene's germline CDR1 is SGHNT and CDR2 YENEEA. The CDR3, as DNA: TGTGCCAGCAGCTTAGACGGCAGGGGGCGCTTAGATACGCAGTATTTT. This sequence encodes CASSLDGRGRLDTQYF.

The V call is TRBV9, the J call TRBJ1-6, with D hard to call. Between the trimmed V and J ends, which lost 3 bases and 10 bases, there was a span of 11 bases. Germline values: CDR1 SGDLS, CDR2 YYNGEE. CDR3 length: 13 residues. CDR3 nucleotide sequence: TGTGCCAGCAGCGGCGGGGTTGGGTCACCCCTCCACTTT. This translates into CASSGGVGSPLHF.

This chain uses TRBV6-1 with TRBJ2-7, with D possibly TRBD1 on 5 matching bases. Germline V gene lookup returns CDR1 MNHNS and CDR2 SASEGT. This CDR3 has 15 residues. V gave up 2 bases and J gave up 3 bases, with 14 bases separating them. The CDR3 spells CASSESAGQIYEQYF. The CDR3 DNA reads TGTGCCAGCAGTGAATCCGCAGGGCAGATCTACGAGCAGTACTTC.

The CDR3 DNA sequence: TGCAGCGTTAGCCCCCGGAACACTGAAGCTTTCTTT. Amino acid sequence: CSVSPRNTEAFF. V gene TRBV29-1 combines with J gene TRBJ1-1; D is unresolved. Germline CDR1 is SQVTM and CDR2 is ANQGSEA. Trimming removed 5 bases at V and 1 base at J, with 8 bases between. The CDR3 has 12 residues.

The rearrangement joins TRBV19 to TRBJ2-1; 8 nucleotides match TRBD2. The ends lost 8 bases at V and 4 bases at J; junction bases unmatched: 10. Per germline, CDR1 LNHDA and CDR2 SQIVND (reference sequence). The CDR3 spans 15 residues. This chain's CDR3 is CASSNSERGYNEQFF. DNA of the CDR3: TGTGCCAGTTCCAATAGCGAGCGGGGGTACAATGAGCAGTTCTTC.